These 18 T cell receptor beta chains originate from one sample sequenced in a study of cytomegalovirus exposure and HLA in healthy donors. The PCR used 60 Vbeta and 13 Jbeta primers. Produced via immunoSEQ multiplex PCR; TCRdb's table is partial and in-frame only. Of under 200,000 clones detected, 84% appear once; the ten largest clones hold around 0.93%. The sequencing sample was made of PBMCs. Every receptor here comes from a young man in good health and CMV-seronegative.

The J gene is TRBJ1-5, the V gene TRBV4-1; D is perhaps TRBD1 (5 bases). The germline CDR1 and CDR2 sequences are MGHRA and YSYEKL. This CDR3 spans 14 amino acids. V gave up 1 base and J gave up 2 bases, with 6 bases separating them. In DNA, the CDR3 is TGCGCCAGCAGCCAAGTCAGGGGCAATCAGCCCCAGCATTTT. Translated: CASSQVRGNQPQHF.

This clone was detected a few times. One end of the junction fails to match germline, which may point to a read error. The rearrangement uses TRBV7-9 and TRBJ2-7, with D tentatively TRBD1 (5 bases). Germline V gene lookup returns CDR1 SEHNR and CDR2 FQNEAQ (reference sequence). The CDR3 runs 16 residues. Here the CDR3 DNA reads TGTTCCAGCAGCCCCCCCCTTTCGACAGACCCCTACGAGCAGTACTTC. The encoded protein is CSSSPPLSTDPYEQYF.

CDR3 amino acids: CATSWTGGQPQHF. CDR3 in DNA: TGTGCCACCAGCTGGACAGGGGGGCAGCCCCAGCATTTT. The chain carries TRBV15 and TRBJ1-5; 10 bases fit TRBD1. CDR1 LNHNV and CDR2 YYDKDF come from the germline V gene (reference sequence). V shed 5 bases, J shed 7 bases, and the junction held 2 bases outside the gene matches. CDR3 size: 13 residues.

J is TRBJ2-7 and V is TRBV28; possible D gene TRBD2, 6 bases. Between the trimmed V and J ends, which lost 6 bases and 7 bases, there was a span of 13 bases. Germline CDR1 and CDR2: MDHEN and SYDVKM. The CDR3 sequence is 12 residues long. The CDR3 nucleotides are TGTGCCAGCAGCCGCCTTGGGAGGGAGCAGTACTTC. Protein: CASSRLGREQYF.

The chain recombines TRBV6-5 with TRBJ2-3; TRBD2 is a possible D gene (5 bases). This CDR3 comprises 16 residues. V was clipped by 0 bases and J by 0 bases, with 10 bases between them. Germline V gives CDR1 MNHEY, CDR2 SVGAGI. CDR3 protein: CASSYSRASSTDTQYF. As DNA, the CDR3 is TGTGCCAGCAGTTACTCGAGGGCTTCTAGCACAGATACGCAGTATTTT.

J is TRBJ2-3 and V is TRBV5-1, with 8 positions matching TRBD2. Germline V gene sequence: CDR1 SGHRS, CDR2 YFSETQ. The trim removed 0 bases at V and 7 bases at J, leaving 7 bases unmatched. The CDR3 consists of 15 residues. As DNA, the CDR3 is TGCGCCAGCAGCTTGGACGGGGGGGCGTACTATACGCAGTATTTT. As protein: CASSLDGGAYYTQYF.

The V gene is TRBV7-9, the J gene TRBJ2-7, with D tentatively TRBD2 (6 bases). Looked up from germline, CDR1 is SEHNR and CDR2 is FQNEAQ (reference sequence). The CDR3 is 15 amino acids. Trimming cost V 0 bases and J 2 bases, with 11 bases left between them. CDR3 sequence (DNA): TGTGCCAGCAGCTTAGCTAGCGGAGCACCCTACGAGCAGTACTTC. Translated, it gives CASSLASGAPYEQYF.

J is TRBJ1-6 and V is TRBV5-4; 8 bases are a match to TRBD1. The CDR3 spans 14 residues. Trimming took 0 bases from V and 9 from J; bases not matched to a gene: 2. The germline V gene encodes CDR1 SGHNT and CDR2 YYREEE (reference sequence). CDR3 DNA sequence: TGTGCCAGCAGCTTGGGACAGGGGAGTTCACCCCTCCACTTT. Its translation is CASSLGQGSSPLHF.

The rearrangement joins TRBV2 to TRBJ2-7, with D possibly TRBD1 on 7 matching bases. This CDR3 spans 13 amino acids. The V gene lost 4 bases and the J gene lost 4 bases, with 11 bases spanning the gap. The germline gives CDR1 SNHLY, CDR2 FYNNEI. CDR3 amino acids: CASSARGAYEQYF. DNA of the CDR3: TGTGCCAGCAGTGCCAGGGGGGCATACGAGCAGTACTTC.

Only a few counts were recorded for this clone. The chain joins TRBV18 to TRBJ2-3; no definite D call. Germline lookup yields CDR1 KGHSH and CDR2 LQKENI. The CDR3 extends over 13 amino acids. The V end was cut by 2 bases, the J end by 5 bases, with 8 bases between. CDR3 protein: CASSPGIQDTQYF. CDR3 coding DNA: TGTGCCAGCTCACCAGGTATACAAGATACGCAGTATTTT.

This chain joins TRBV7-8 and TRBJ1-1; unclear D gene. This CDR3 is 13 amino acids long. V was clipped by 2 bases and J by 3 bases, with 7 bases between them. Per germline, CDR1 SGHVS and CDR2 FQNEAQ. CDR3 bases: TGTGCCAGCAGCTTAAAGAGGGACACTGAAGCTTTCTTT. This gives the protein CASSLKRDTEAFF.

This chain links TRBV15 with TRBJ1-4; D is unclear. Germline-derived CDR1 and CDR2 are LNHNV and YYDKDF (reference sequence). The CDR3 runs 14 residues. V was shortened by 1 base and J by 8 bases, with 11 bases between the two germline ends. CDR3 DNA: TGTGCCACCAGCAGAGTTCGGCCCAGGGAAAAACTGTTTTTT. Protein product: CATSRVRPREKLFF.

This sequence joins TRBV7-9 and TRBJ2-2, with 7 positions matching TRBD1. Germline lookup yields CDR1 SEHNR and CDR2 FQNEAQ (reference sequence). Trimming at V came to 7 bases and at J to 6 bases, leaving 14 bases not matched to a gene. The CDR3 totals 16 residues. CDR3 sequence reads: CASNEGTEDFAGELFF. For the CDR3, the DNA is TGTGCCAGCAACGAAGGGACAGAGGATTTCGCCGGGGAGCTGTTTTTT. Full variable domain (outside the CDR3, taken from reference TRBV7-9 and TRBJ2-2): DTGVSQNPRHKITKRGQNVTFRCDPISEHNRLYWYRQTLGQGPEFLTYFQNEAQLEKSRLLSDRFSAERPKGSFSTLEIQRTEQGDSAMYLCASNEGTEDFAGELFFGEGSRLTVL.

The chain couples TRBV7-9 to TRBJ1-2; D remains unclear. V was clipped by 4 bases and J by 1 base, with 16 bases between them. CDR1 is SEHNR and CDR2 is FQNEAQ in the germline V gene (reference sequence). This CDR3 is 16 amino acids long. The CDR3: CASSSDGQSGNYGYTF. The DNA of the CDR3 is TGTGCCAGCAGCTCCGACGGTCAGAGCGGTAACTATGGCTACACCTTC.

The CDR3 loop reads CASSQPGQATYEQYF. In DNA, the CDR3 is TGTGCCAGCTCACAACCGGGACAGGCTACCTACGAGCAGTACTTC. The chain uses TRBV18 and TRBJ2-5, with TRBD1 identical over 8 bases. The tail of the sequence fits TRBJ2-7 better, so the J call may be wrong. Germline assignment: CDR1 KGHSH and CDR2 LQKENI. The CDR3 covers 15 residues.

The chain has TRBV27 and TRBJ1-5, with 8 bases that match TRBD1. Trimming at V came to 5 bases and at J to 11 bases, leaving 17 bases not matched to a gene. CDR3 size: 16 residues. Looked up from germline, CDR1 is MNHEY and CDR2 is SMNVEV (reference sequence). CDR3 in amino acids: CASSDSLAVQGVAQHF. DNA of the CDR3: TGTGCCAGCAGTGACTCCCTCGCGGTACAGGGGGTGGCCCAGCATTTT.

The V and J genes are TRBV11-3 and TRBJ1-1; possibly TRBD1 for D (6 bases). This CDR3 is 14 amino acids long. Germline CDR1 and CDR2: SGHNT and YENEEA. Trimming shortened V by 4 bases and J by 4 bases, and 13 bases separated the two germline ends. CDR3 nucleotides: TGTGCCAGCAGCTCGGACAGCAGGAGCACTGAAGCTTTCTTT. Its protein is CASSSDSRSTEAFF.

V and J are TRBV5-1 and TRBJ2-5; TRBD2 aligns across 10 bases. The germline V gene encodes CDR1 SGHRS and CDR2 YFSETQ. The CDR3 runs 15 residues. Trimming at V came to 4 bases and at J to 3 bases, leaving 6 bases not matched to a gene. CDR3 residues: CASSRVSGGKETQYF. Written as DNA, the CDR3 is TGCGCCAGCAGCCGCGTTAGCGGGGGGAAAGAGACCCAGTACTTC.